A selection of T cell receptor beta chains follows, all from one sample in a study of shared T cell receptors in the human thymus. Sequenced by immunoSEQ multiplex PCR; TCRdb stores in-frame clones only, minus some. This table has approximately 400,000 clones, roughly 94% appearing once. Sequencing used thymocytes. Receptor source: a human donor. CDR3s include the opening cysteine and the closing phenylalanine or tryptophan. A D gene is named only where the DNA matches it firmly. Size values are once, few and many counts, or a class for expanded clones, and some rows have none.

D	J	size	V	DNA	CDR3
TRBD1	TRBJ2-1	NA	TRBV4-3	TGCGCCAGCAGCTACCGGGACAGGGTCAATGAGCAGTTCTTC	CASSYRDRVNEQFF
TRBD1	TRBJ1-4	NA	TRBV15	TGTGCCACCAGCAGGGACGGGCAGGACAGGGCGTATGAAAAACTGTTTTTT	CATSRDGQDRAYEKLFF
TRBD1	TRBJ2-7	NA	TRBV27	TGTGCCAGCAGTCGTCAACCGGGACAGGTTTCCTACGAGCAGTACTTC	CASSRQPGQVSYEQYF
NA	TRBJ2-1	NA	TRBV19	TGTGCCAGTAGTATAGATAGACTAGTGCCCTACAATGAGCAGTTCTTC	CASSIDRLVPYNEQFF
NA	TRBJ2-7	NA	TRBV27	TGTGCCAGCAGCTCCAACAGGAACGAGCAGTACTTC	CASSSNRNEQYF
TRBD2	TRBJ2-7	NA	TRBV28	TGTGCCAGCAGTTTAGAGCGGGAGAAGGCCGAGCAGTACTTC	CASSLEREKAEQYF
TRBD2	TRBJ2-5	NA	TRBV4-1	TGCGCCAGCAGCCAAGAATCCGCGGGAGAAAAAGAGACCCAGTACTTC	CASSQESAGEKETQYF
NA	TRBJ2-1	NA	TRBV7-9	TGTGCCAGCAGCTTAGAGGGACTGGGGAGGGAGCAGTTCTTC	CASSLEGLGREQFF
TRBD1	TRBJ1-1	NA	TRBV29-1	TGCAGCGCCGTCACAGGGGGCACTGAAGCTTTCTTT	CSAVTGGTEAFF
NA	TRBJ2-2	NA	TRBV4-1	TGCGCCAGCAGCCAAGCCGTAACCGGGGAGCTGTTTTTT	CASSQAVTGELFF
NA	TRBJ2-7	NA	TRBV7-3	TGTGCCAGCAGCTTACCTGAGCGGGTCCTAAGCTACGAGCAGTACTTC	CASSLPERVLSYEQYF
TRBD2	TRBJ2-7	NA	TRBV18	TGTGCCAGCTCAACTAACCCGACTAGCGGGAGACAGTCCTACGAGCAGTACTTC	CASSTNPTSGRQSYEQYF
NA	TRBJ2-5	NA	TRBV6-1	TGTGCCACAAATCCCGGGGAGACCCAGTACTTC	CATNPGETQYF
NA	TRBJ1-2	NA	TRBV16	TGTGCCAGCAGCCAATTCCATGGGGATGGCTACACCTTC	CASSQFHGDGYTF
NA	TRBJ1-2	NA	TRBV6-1	TGTGCCAGCAGTGAGTTCTACCAGGGACCTAACTATGGCTACACCTTC	CASSEFYQGPNYGYTF
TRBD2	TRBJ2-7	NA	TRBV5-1	TGCGCCAGCAGGCAGGGCGCGGGAGAAGGACACGAGCAGTACTTC	CASRQGAGEGHEQYF
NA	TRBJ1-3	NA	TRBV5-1	TGCGCCAGCAGCAGAGGACACTCCTCTGGAAACACCATATATTTT	CASSRGHSSGNTIYF
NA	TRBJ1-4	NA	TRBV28	TGTGCCAGCAGTCGTATAACCAGGGATGAAAAACTGTTTTTT	CASSRITRDEKLFF
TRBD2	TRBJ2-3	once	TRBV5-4	TGTGCCAGCAGCTTGGGTCTAGCGGGTAGCACAGATACGCAGTATTTT	CASSLGLAGSTDTQYF
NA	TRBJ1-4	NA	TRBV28	TGTGCCAGCAGTTCCCCCGTAACCCTTACAAGGGTACTAAGCTCAACTAATGAAAAACTGTTTTTT	CASSSPVTLTRVLSSTNEKLFF
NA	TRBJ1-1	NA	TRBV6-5	TGTGCCAGCAGCCGACGGGACCTGAACACTGAAGCTTTCTTT	CASSRRDLNTEAFF
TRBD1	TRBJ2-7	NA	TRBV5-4	TGTGCCAGCAGCTTAGGGACAGGGGGCAACTACGAGCAGTACTTC	CASSLGTGGNYEQYF
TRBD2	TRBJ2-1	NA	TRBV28	TGTGCCAGCAGTCCTTTGCGGGGGACCTACAATGAGCAGTTCTTC	CASSPLRGTYNEQFF
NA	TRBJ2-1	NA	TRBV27	TGTGCCAGCAGTTTCTTGGACAGCCTCCCCTCCTACAATGAGCAGTTCTTC	CASSFLDSLPSYNEQFF
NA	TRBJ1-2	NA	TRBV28	TGTGCCAGCAGTTTGGAAGGGAAGGGGTATGGCTACACCTTC	CASSLEGKGYGYTF
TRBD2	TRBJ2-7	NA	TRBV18	TGTGCCAGCTCAGCCGACGTACTAGCGGGAGTGGGTGAGCAGTACTTC	CASSADVLAGVGEQYF
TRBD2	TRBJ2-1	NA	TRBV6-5	TGTGCCAGTAGTACCGGGACTAACCGTCGCAATGAGCAGTTCTTC	CASSTGTNRRNEQFF
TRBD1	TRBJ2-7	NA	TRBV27	TGTGCCAGCAGTTTCAGGACAGGGAGTTTTTACGAGCAGTACTTC	CASSFRTGSFYEQYF
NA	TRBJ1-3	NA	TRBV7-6	TGTGCCAGCAGCTTAGAGTGGGACGGCTCTGGAAACACCATATATTTT	CASSLEWDGSGNTIYF
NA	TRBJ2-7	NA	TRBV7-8	TGTGCCAGCAGCTTAGCCCGGACAGACCCATGGCCCTCCTACGAGCAGTACTTC	CASSLARTDPWPSYEQYF
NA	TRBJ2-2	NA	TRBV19	TGTGCCAGTAGTATAGGAACACGGGACTACACCGGGGAGCTGTTTTTT	CASSIGTRDYTGELFF
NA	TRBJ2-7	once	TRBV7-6	TGTGCCAGCAGCTTAGGTTCGGCGGCGAGCTCCTACGAGCAGTACTTC	CASSLGSAASSYEQYF
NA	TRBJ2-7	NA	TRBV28	TGTGCCAGCAGTTTGACTTCCCTCGGCGCCTACGAGCAGTACTTC	CASSLTSLGAYEQYF
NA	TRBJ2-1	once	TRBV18	TGTGCCAGCTCACCCAGCGGGTACTCCTACAATGAGCAGTTCTTC	CASSPSGYSYNEQFF
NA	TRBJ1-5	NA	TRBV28	TGTGCCAGCCGACTATTATCCCTTGCCCAGGGACTTAGCAATCAGCCCCAGCATTTT	CASRLLSLAQGLSNQPQHF
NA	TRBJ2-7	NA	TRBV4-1	TGCGCCAGCAGCCAAGATCTAAGGGCAGGGCAAGGCGAGCAGTACTTC	CASSQDLRAGQGEQYF
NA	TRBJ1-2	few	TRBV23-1	TGCGCCAGCAGTCGCTCAAGGGGGGAGAGGTATGGCTACACCTTC	CASSRSRGERYGYTF
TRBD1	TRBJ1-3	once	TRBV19	TGTGCCAGTAGCCTCCGGGACAGGGGGCGAGACACCATATATTTT	CASSLRDRGRDTIYF
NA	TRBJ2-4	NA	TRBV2	TGTGCCAGCAGAGGTGATAGGCGGGTGGCCAAAAACATTCAGTACTTC	CASRGDRRVAKNIQYF
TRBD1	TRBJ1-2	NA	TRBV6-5	TGTGCCAGCAGAACGGGACAGGATAACTATGGCTACACCTTC	CASRTGQDNYGYTF
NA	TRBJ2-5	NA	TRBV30	TGTGCCTGGACCCAGGGAAAGCCGACCCAGTACTTC	CAWTQGKPTQYF
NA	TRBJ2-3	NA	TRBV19	TGTGCCAGTAGTATTCGCCAGGGTAGGACAGATACGCAGTATTTT	CASSIRQGRTDTQYF
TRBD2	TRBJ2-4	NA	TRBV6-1	TGTGCCAGCAGTGAAGCGCGGGGGATTGTTGACATTCAGTACTTC	CASSEARGIVDIQYF
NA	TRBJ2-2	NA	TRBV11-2	TGTGCCAGCAGCTTAGTCTGGACCGAGAACACCGGGGAGCTGTTTTTT	CASSLVWTENTGELFF
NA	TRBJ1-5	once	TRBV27	TGTGCCAGCAGTTCGACGGGGTTTTATGGGGATCAGCCCCAGCATTTT	CASSSTGFYGDQPQHF
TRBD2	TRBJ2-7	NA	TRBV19	TGTGCCAGTAGTATGGGCAGACTAGCGGGCTACGAGCAGTACTTC	CASSMGRLAGYEQYF
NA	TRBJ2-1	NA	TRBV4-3	TGCGCCAGCAGCCAAGATCGAGGATACCTGATAGCCTACAATGAGCAGTTCTTC	CASSQDRGYLIAYNEQFF
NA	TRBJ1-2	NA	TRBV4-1	TGCGCCAGCAGCAAAGAAAGGGGTAACTATGGCTACACCTTC	CASSKERGNYGYTF
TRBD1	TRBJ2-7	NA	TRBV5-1	TGCGCCAGCAACGATTGGACAGGGACCTACGAGCAGTACTTC	CASNDWTGTYEQYF
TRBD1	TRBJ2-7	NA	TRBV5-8	TGTGCCAGCAGACCGGGACAGGAGACCTACGAGCAGTACTTC	CASRPGQETYEQYF
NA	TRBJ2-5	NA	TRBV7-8	TGTGCCAGCAGCTTAGGTAACCTTAGGGCGGAAGAGACCCAGTACTTC	CASSLGNLRAEETQYF
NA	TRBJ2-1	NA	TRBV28	TGTGCCAGCAGTGATCCCGGGACAATCAAGAATGAGCAGTTCTTC	CASSDPGTIKNEQFF
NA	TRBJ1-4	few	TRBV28	TGTGCCAGCAGCTTTTTGTTCGGGCCGGGGCGGAATGAAAAACTGTTTTTT	CASSFLFGPGRNEKLFF
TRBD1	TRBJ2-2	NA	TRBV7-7	TGTGCTAGCAGCCTGACAGGGCCTACCGCCGGGGAGCTGTTTTTT	CASSLTGPTAGELFF
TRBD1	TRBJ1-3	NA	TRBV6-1	TGTGCCAGCAGTGTGATGACAGGGGGCTTTGCGGGAAACACCATATATTTT	CASSVMTGGFAGNTIYF